These 20 T cell receptor delta chains came from one sample sequenced in a study of gamma-delta chains in newborns, infants, children. TCRdb fed the reads into CATT to redo clone calling. This table holds roughly 6,100 delta-chain clones, about 2.7% found once. The sequenced material came from blood. The source of these receptors is a child who was a newborn, infant or young child, either healthy, febrile or measles-vaccinated (not recorded which).

In its sample, this clone ranks as medium-sized. This chain links TRDV2 with TRDJ2; weak D call: TRDD3 (6 bases). CDR1 and CDR2 from the germline V gene are GEAIGNYY and EKD. CDR3 length equals 14 residues. Trimming left V 3 bases short and J 4 bases short, with 11 bases between. As DNA, the CDR3 is TGTGCCTGTGACGAGATACGCGGGACAGCACAACTCTTCTTT. Residues: CACDEIRGTAQLFF.

This clone was observed a few times. The junction does not match germline at one end; this may be a read error. Other DNA sequences in this specimen translate into the identical CDR3. The chain joins TRDV2 to TRDJ3; perhaps TRDD3 as D (6 bases). This CDR3 is built from 19 residues. Per the germline V gene, CDR1 is GEAIGNYY and CDR2 is EKD. For the CDR3, the DNA is TGTGCCTGCGACACCGCAATGGGGGTTAGCTCCTGGGACACCCGACAGATGTTTTTC. It translates to CACDTAMGVSSWDTRQMFF.

Concerning this clone itself: A much larger clone differs from this one at a single base, so this may be a read error. This rearrangement joins TRDV2 to TRDJ3, with 13 bases that match TRDD3. V dropped 3 bases and J dropped 5; count of bases not matched to a gene: 9. CDR3 length: 19 residues. Germline V lookup: CDR1 GEAIGNYY, CDR2 EKD. The CDR3 DNA sequence: TGTGCCTGTGACGCCGTACTGGGGGATACGCTAAGGGACACCCGACAGATGTTTTTC. The encoded protein is CACDAVLGDTLRDTRQMFF.

In its sample, this clone was seen a few times. A junction boundary mismatches the germline segment, possibly from a read error. Within the sample, other DNA sequences also encode this same CDR3. CDR3 protein: CACDTAWGRSWDTRQMFF. CDR3 bases: TGCGCCTGTGACACCGCGTGGGGCCGTTCCTGGGACACCCGACAGATGTTTTTC. This chain links TRDV2 with TRDJ3; perhaps TRDD3 as D (5 bases). Germline loops: CDR1 GEAIGNYY, CDR2 EKD. CDR3 length: 18 residues.

This clone was counted between two and nine times. The TCRdb protein comes from a much larger clone and disagrees with this DNA's translation at residue 3, likely due to a read error; the protein given here is derived from the DNA. The V gene is TRDV2, the J gene TRDJ1; 7 bases line up with TRDD3. The CDR3 contains 18 residues. In germline, CDR1 is GEAIGNYY, CDR2 EKD. This CDR3 reads CARDRLERDTLVADKLIF. In DNA form, the CDR3 reads TGTGCCCGTGACAGACTCGAGAGGGATACATTGGTCGCCGATAAACTCATCTTT.

This clone was seen more than once but under ten times. The amino acid sequence in TCRdb belongs to a much larger clone and departs from this DNA's translation at residue 6, likely a sequencing read error; the sequence shown is translated from the DNA. V and J are TRDV2 and TRDJ1; D uncertain. Germline CDR1 GEAIGNYY, CDR2 EKD. V lost 1 base and J 1 base, leaving 15 bases between the germline ends. This CDR3 contains 16 residues. The CDR3 spells CACDTPATKATDKLIF. CDR3 nucleotides: TGTGCCTGTGACACGCCGGCAACTAAGGCCACCGATAAACTCATCTTT.

This clone ranks as medium-sized. The same CDR3 arises from other DNA sequences in this sample as well. The chain is built from TRDV2 and TRDJ2, with 8 positions matching TRDD3. Losses at the gene ends were 0 bases for V and 4 bases for J; bases not matched to a gene: 6. The length of the CDR3 is 16 residues. Looked up from germline, CDR1 is GEAIGNYY and CDR2 is EKD. CDR3 in DNA: TGTGCCTGTGACACCGTAGGGGATACTTCGACAGCACAACTCTTCTTT. Protein: CACDTVGDTSTAQLFF.

Concerning this clone: This likely reflects a read error, since a far larger clone is one base away. V usage is TRDV2 and J usage is TRDJ3, with 10 bases identical to TRDD3. The J gene was missing in TCRdb and was found by matching the end of the DNA to germline. This CDR3 region has 20 residues. J gave up 3 bases and V 0 bases, and 10 bases lay outside the gene matches. The germline V gene has CDR1 GEAIGNYY and CDR2 EKD. The CDR3 reads CACDTGRGIRGSWDTRQMFF. DNA of the CDR3: TGTGCCTGTGACACCGGCAGGGGGATACGCGGAAGCTGGGACACCCGACAGATGTTTTTC.

Judged by abundance, this clone is medium-sized. Other DNA sequences in the same sample also yield this CDR3. This chain connects TRDV2 to TRDJ3; 13 nucleotides line up with TRDD3. CDR3 size: 18 residues. With 3 bases clipped from V and 0 bases from J, the junction kept 1 base outside the gene matches. Germline V gene lookup returns CDR1 GEAIGNYY and CDR2 EKD. In DNA, the CDR3 is TGTGCCTGTGACTACTGGGGGATACGCTCCTGGGACACCCGACAGATGTTTTTC. The encoded protein is CACDYWGIRSWDTRQMFF.

The V and J genes are TRDV2 and TRDJ3, with 11 bases aligning to TRDD3. Germline lookup yields CDR1 GEAIGNYY and CDR2 EKD. Trimming at V came to 0 bases and at J to 1 base, leaving 13 bases not matched to a gene. This CDR3 has 22 residues. CDR3 residues: CACDTAMGDTDPRSWDTRQMFF. CDR3 sequence (DNA): TGTGCCTGTGACACCGCGATGGGGGATACGGATCCCAGATCCTGGGACACCCGACAGATGTTTTTC.

Comments on this clone: At the DNA level, this CDR3 is encoded by other sequences in the same sample as well. This rearrangement joins TRDV2 to TRDJ3; unclear D gene. Between the trimmed V and J ends, which lost 1 base and 0 bases, there was a span of 9 bases. CDR3 length equals 17 residues. From germline, CDR1 is GEAIGNYY and CDR2 EKD. The CDR3 region has the DNA TGTGCCTGTGACACAGTACGACCCTCCTGGGACACCCGACAGATGTTTTTC. Protein product: CACDTVRPSWDTRQMFF.

J is TRDJ3 and V is TRDV2, with 11 bases that match TRDD3. The CDR3 consists of 18 residues. V shed 3 bases and J 2 bases; nucleotides not matched to a gene: 5. Germline CDR1 reads GEAIGNYY; CDR2 reads EKD. The CDR3 reads CACDAILGDTWDTRQMFF. The CDR3, as DNA: TGTGCCTGTGACGCAATACTGGGGGATACCTGGGACACCCGACAGATGTTTTTC.

This clone has only a few counts. This chain joins TRDV2 and TRDJ3, with TRDD3 matching over 11 bases. Germline CDR1 reads GEAIGNYY; CDR2 reads EKD. The CDR3 has 20 residues. Trimming at V came to 6 bases and at J to 0 bases, leaving 12 bases not matched to a gene. CDR3 DNA sequence: TGTGCCTGTCAGACCCTTCTGGGGGATACAAGCTCCTGGGACACCCGACAGATGTTTTTC. Translating it yields CACQTLLGDTSSWDTRQMFF.

With respect to this clone: TCRdb gives a protein that differs at residue 6 from what the DNA encodes, so the protein here is translated from the DNA. The chain employs TRDV2 and TRDJ3; 7 bases agree with TRDD3. The germline V gene has CDR1 GEAIGNYY and CDR2 EKD. There are 18 residues in the CDR3. This CDR3 reads CACDTAGDGAWDTRQMFF. The DNA of the CDR3 is TGCGCCTGTGACACCGCGGGGGATGGCGCCTGGGACACCCGACAGATGTTTTTC.

This clone is deemed medium-sized. J is TRDJ3 and V is TRDV2, with 9 bases lining up with TRDD3. The CDR3 extends over 19 amino acids. CDR1 and CDR2 (germline): GEAIGNYY, EKD. The V and J ends lost 3 bases and 0 bases, in that order; junction bases with no gene match: 8. The CDR3 protein is CACDGLLGESSWDTRQMFF. CDR3 coding DNA: TGTGCCTGTGACGGACTACTGGGGGAGAGCTCCTGGGACACCCGACAGATGTTTTTC.

Worth noting for this clone: Possible read error: a much larger clone is one base away. Distinct nucleotide sequences in the sample also encode this CDR3. CDR3 sequence (DNA): TGTGCCTGTGATACACTCCGCGGAACCTGGGACACCCGACAGATGTTTTTC. Its protein product is CACDTLRGTWDTRQMFF. J is TRDJ3 and V is TRDV2, with no clear D. Between the trimmed V and J ends, which lost 4 bases and 2 bases, there was a span of 14 bases. The germline V gene encodes CDR1 GEAIGNYY and CDR2 EKD. The CDR3 has 17 residues.

In this sample, this clone is medium-sized. The chain links TRDV2 to TRDJ3; 10 bases map to TRDD3. CDR1 is GEAIGNYY and CDR2 is EKD in the germline V gene. This CDR3 spans 19 amino acids. The V segment lost 2 bases and the J segment 1 base; nucleotides outside the gene matches: 7. The CDR3 nucleotides read TGTGCCTGTGACAATCGCTGGGGGATAAGTTCCTGGGACACCCGACAGATGTTTTTC. This encodes CACDNRWGISSWDTRQMFF.

This clone is labeled as medium-sized. Distinct nucleotide sequences in the sample also encode this CDR3. This chain uses TRDV2 with TRDJ3; 13 nucleotides align to TRDD3. V was clipped by 0 bases and J by 4 bases; unmatched bases: 5. The CDR3 totals 19 residues. Germline V gene sequence: CDR1 GEAIGNYY, CDR2 EKD. CDR3 loop: CACDTVLGDTNWDTRQMFF. The CDR3 region has the DNA TGTGCCTGTGACACCGTACTGGGGGATACGAATTGGGACACCCGACAGATGTTTTTC.

This clone turned up a few times. This sequence may be a read error, since a much larger clone differs from it by one base. The chain has TRDV2 and TRDJ3, with 13 bases that match TRDD3. Germline V gene sequence: CDR1 GEAIGNYY, CDR2 EKD. The CDR3 totals 20 residues. The chain's CDR3 is CACDTVLGDTRSRDTRQMFF. The CDR3 bases are TGTGCCTGTGACACCGTACTGGGGGATACGCGCTCCCGGGACACCCGACAGATGTTTTTC.

This clone was counted only a few times. With a much larger clone just one base away, this may be a read error. The rearrangement uses TRDV2 and TRDJ3; 9 bases match TRDD3. CDR1 and CDR2 (germline): GEAIGNYY, EKD. CDR3 size: 18 residues. This CDR3 reads CACDPLGESSWDIRQMFF. DNA of the CDR3: TGTGCCTGTGATCCACTGGGGGAGAGCTCCTGGGACATCCGACAGATGTTTTTC.